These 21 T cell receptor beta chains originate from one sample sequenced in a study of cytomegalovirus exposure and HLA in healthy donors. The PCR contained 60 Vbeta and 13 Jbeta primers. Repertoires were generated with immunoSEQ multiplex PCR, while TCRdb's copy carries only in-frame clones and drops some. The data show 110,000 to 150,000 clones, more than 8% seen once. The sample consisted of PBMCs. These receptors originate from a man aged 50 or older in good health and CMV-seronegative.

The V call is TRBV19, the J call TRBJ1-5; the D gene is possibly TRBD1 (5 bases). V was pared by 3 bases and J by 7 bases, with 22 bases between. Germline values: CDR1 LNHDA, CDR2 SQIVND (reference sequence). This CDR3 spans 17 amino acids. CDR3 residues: CASSIMAGQGFWQPQHF. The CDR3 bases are TGTGCCAGTAGTATTATGGCTGGGCAGGGTTTTTGGCAGCCCCAGCATTTT.

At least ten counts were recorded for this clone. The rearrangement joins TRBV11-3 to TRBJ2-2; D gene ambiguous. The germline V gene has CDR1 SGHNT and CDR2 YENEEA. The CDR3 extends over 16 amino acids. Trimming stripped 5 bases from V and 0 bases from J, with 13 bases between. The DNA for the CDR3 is TGTGCCAGCAGCCTACTGTACTCCGCGAACACCGGGGAGCTGTTTTTT. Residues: CASSLLYSANTGELFF.

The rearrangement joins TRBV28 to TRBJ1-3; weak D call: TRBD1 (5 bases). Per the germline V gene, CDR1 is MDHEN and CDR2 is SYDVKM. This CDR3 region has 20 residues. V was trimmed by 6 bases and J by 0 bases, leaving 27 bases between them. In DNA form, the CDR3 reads TGTGCCAGCAGCTCTATAGGGGCCAGAAGCCTTTTGAGCTCTGGAAACACCATATATTTT. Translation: CASSSIGARSLLSSGNTIYF.

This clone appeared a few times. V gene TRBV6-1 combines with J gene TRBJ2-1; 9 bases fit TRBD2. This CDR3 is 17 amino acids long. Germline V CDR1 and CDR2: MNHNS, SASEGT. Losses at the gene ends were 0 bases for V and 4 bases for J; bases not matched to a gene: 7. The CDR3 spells CASSEALGLAEYNEQFF. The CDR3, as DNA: TGTGCCAGCAGTGAAGCGCTGGGACTAGCAGAGTACAATGAGCAGTTCTTC.

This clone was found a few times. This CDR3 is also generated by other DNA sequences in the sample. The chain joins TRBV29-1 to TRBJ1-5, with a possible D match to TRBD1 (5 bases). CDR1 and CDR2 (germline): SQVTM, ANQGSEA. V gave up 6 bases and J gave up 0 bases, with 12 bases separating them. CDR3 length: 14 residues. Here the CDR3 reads CSVVTGYSNQPQHF. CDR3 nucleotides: TGCAGCGTCGTCACAGGTTATAGCAATCAGCCCCAGCATTTT.

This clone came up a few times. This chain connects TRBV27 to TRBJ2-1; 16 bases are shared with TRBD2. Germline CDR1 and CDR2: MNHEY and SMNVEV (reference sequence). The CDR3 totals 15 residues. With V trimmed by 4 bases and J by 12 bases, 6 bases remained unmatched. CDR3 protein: CASSSGTSGRERQFF. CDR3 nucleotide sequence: TGTGCCAGCAGTTCCGGGACTAGCGGGAGGGAGAGGCAGTTCTTC.

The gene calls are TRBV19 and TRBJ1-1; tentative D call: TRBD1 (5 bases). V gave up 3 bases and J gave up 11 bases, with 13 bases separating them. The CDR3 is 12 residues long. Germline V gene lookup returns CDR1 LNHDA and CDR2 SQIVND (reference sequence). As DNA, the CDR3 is TGTGCCAGTAGTATGGGCACAGGTGGGGCTTTCTTT. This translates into CASSMGTGGAFF.

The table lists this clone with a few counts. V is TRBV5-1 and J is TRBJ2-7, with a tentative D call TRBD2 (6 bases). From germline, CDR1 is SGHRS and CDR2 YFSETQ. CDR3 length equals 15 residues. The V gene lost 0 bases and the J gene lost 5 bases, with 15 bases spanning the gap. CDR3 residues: CASSLGSGARHEQYF. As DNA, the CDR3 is TGCGCCAGCAGCTTGGGTAGCGGCGCTCGACACGAGCAGTACTTC.

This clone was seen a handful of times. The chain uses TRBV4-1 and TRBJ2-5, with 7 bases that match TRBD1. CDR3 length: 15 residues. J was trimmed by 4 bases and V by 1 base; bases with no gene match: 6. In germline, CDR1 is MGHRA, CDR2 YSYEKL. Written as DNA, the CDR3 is TGCGCCAGCAGCCAAGCCGGGACAGTCGGAGAGACCCAGTACTTC. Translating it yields CASSQAGTVGETQYF.

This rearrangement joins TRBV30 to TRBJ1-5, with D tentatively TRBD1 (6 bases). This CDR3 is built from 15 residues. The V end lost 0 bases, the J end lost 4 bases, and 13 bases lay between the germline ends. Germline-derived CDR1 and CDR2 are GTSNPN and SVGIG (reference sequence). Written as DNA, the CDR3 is TGTGCCTGGAGTGTACAACAGGGCGGAAATCAGCCCCAGCATTTT. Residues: CAWSVQQGGNQPQHF.

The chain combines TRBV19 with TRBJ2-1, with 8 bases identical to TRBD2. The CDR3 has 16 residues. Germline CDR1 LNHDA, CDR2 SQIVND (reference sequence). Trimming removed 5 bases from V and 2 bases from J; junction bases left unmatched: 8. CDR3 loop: CASSPGGGPPYNEQFF. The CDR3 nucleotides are TGTGCCAGTAGTCCCGGGGGGGGGCCCCCCTACAATGAGCAGTTCTTC.

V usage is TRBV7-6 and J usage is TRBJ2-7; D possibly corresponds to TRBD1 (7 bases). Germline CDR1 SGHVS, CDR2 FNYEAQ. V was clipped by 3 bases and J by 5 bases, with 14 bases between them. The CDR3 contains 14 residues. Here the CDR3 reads CASSFGRGVNEQYF. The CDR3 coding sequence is TGTGCCAGCAGCTTCGGCAGGGGGGTCAACGAGCAGTACTTC.

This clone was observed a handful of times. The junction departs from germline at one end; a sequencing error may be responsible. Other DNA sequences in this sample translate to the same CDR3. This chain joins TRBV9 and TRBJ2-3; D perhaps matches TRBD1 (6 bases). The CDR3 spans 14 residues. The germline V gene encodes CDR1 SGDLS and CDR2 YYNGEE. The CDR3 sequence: CASSRRGNTDTQYF. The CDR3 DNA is TGCGCCAGCAGCCGAAGGGGGAACACAGATACGCAGTATTTT.

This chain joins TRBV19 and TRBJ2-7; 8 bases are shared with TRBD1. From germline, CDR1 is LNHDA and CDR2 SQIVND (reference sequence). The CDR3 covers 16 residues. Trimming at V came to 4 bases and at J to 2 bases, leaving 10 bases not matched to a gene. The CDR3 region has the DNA TGTGCCAGTAGTAGAGTGGACAGGGAAGATGCCTACGAGCAGTACTTC. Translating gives CASSRVDREDAYEQYF.

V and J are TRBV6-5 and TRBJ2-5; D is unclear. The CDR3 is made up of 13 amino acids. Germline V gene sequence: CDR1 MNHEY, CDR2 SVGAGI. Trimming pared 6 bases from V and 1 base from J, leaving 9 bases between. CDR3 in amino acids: CASSRSLQETQYF. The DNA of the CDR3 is TGTGCCAGCAGCAGATCGCTCCAAGAGACCCAGTACTTC.

The CDR3 protein is CASSLIQGGPYGYTF. The CDR3 nucleotides are TGTGCCAGCAGCTTAATACAGGGTGGCCCGTATGGCTACACCTTC. V and J are TRBV5-4 and TRBJ1-2; D is possibly TRBD1 (6 bases). The CDR3 spans 15 residues. Looked up from germline, CDR1 is SGHNT and CDR2 is YYREEE (reference sequence). V gave up 2 bases and J gave up 5 bases, with 16 bases separating them.

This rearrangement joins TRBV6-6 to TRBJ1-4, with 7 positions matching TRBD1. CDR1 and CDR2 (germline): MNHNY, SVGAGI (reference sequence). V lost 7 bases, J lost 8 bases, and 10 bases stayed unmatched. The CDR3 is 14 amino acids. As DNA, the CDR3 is TGTGCCAGCAAGAGACAGGGCGTGGAGGAAAAACTGTTTTTT. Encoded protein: CASKRQGVEEKLFF.

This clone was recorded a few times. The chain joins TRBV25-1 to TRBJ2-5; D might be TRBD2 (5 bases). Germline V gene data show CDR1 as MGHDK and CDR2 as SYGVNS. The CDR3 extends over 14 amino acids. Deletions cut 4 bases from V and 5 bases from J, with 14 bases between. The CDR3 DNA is TGTGCCAGCAGTGCAGGACGGACGGGGGAGACCCAGTACTTC. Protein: CASSAGRTGETQYF.

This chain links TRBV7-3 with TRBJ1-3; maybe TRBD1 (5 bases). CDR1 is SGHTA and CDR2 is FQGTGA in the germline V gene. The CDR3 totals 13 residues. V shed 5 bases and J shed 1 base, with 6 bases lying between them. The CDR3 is CASSRGSGNTIYF. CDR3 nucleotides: TGTGCCAGCAGCCGGGGGTCTGGAAACACCATATATTTT.

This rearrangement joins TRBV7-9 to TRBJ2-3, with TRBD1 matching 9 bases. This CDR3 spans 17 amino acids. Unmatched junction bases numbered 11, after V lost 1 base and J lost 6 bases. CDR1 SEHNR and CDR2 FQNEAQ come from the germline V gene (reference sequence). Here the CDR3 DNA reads TGTGCCAGCAGCTTAGGAACCGGGACAGGGTTGGGGGATACGCAGTATTTT. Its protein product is CASSLGTGTGLGDTQYF.

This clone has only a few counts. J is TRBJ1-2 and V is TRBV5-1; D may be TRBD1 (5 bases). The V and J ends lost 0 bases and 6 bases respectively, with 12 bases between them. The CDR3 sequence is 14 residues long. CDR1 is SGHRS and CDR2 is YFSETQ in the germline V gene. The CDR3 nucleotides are TGCGCCAGCAGCTTGGAAGCAGGGCGAGATGGCTACACCTTC. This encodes CASSLEAGRDGYTF. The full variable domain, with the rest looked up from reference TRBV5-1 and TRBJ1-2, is KAGVTQTPRYLIKTRGQQVTLSCSPISGHRSVSWYQQTPGQGLQFLFEYFSETQRNKGNFPGRFSGRQFSNSRSEMNVSTLELGDSALYLCASSLEAGRDGYTFGSGTRLTVV.